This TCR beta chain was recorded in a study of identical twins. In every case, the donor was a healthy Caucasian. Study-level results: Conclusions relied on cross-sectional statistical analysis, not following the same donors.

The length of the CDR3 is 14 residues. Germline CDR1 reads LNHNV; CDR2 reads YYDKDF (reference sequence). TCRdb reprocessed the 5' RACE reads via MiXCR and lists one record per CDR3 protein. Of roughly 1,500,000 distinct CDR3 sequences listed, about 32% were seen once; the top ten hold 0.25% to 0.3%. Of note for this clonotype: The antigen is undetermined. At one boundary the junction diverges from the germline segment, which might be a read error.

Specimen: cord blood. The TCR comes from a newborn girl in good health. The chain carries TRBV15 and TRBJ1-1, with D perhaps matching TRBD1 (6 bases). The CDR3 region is CATSREGQSAEAFF. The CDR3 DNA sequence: TGCGCCACCAGCAGAGAAGGACAGTCCGCTGAAGCTTTCTTT.